This TCR beta chain derives from a study of T cells after posttransplantation cyclophosphamide. General study results and limits: Donor-recipient repertoire similarity was low at 1-2 months, rising over year one.

Cyclophosphamide on days +3 and +4 followed busulfan-fludarabine conditioning and a marrow graft. As regards this clone: The antigen is not known.

Trimming shortened V by 8 bases and J by 2 bases, and 16 bases separated the two germline ends. The germline gives CDR1 LNHDA, CDR2 SQIVND (reference sequence). The CDR3 sequence is 15 residues long. Sequencing used immunoSEQ multiplex PCR; TCRdb keeps in-frame clones, though not all of them. The data hold over 10,000 clones, with 2% to 2.5% observed a single time. This TCR was recovered from a male patient aged 30 to 40 who received an allogeneic stem cell transplant from a related donor, was CMV-positive, and had no GVHD. Some T cells may be the graft donor's. The chain has TRBV19 and TRBJ2-1; D not resolved. The material sequenced was PBMCs, taken after allogeneic stem cell transplant with posttransplant cyclophosphamide. The CDR3 DNA reads as TGTGCCAGTCGTCAGATAGCTCATGCCTACAATGAGCAGTTCTTC. Amino acid sequence: CASRQIAHAYNEQFF. The full variable domain, its missing parts supplied by reference TRBV19 and TRBJ2-1, is DGGITQSPKYLFRKEGQNVTLSCEQNLNHDAMYWYRQDPGQGLRLIYYSQIVNDFQKGDIAEGYSVSREKKESFPLTVTSAQKNPTAFYLCASRQIAHAYNEQFFGPGTRLTVL.